One and the same sample provided the 9 T cell receptor beta chains below, sequenced in a study of blood T cell repertoires in COVID-19. TCRdb's table, derived via immunoSEQ multiplex PCR, lists solely in-frame clones and lacks some. The sample consists of about 170,000 clones, about 87% of them appearing once. Material for sequencing was peripheral blood. The receptors stem from a woman older than 75 with COVID-19, enrolled during active disease.

J is TRBJ2-3 and V is TRBV3-1 (or the pseudogene TRBV3-2); 14 bases match TRBD2. Germline CDR1 and CDR2: LGHDT and YNNKEL (reference sequence). V trimming: 4 bases; J trimming: 7 bases; junction bases outside the gene matches: 10. CDR3 size: 17 residues. This CDR3 reads CASSPEGGTSGRNTQYF. CDR3 sequence (DNA): TGTGCCAGCAGCCCCGAAGGAGGGACTAGCGGGAGAAATACGCAGTATTTT.

The chain has TRBV28 and TRBJ2-7; D is ambiguous. Germline V gene data show CDR1 as MDHEN and CDR2 as SYDVKM. There are 15 residues in the CDR3. V was cut by 2 bases and J by 3 bases, with 14 bases left in between. The CDR3: CASSLLGGKIYEQYF. The CDR3 DNA reads TGTGCCAGCAGTTTACTCGGCGGAAAAATCTACGAGCAGTACTTC.

The chain joins TRBV6-5 to TRBJ1-6; D remains ambiguous. V lost 7 bases and J 8 bases, leaving 9 bases between the germline ends. From germline, CDR1 is MNHEY and CDR2 SVGAGI. CDR3 length: 12 amino acids. CDR3 residues: CASKIGDSPLHF. The CDR3 region has the DNA TGTGCCAGCAAAATCGGGGATTCACCCCTCCACTTT.

J is TRBJ1-3 and V is TRBV7-2; no firm D call. Trimming cost V 0 bases and J 2 bases, with 8 bases left between them. In germline, CDR1 is SGHTA, CDR2 FQGNSA. The CDR3 contains 15 residues. CDR3 DNA: TGTGCCAGCAGCTTAGCGTCGGGTCCTGGAAACACCATATATTTT. It encodes CASSLASGPGNTIYF.

V is TRBV28 and J is TRBJ2-7, with D perhaps TRBD1 (5 bases). Trimming took off 6 bases at V and 5 bases at J, with 17 bases between the two ends. Germline CDR1 reads MDHEN; CDR2 reads SYDVKM. The CDR3 is 14 amino acids. The CDR3 nucleotides are TGTGCCAGCAGACCCATATTGCCGACAGACGAGCAGTACTTC. Translated, it gives CASRPILPTDEQYF.

The chain couples TRBV5-1 to TRBJ2-3; maybe TRBD2 (5 bases). This CDR3 is built from 13 residues. CDR1 and CDR2 (germline): SGHRS, YFSETQ. Trimming shortened V by 3 bases and J by 5 bases, and 10 bases separated the two germline ends. The CDR3 sequence is CASSSPGRDTQYF. The DNA of the CDR3 is TGCGCCAGCAGCTCCCCGGGGAGAGATACGCAGTATTTT.

The chain uses TRBV18 and TRBJ2-7; unclear D gene. Germline V lookup: CDR1 KGHSH, CDR2 LQKENI. V was pared by 3 bases and J by 0 bases, with 12 bases between. The CDR3 has 15 amino acids. In nucleotides, the CDR3 is TGTGCCAGCTCACCGGCGGCCGTTAGCTCCTACGAGCAGTACTTC. Encoded protein: CASSPAAVSSYEQYF.

The chain combines TRBV27 with TRBJ1-2, with 7 nucleotides matching TRBD1. Germline V lookup: CDR1 MNHEY, CDR2 SMNVEV (reference sequence). The CDR3 sequence is 15 residues long. V lost 5 bases to trimming and J lost 4 bases; unmatched junction nucleotides: 10. The CDR3 DNA sequence: TGTGCCAGCAGTGCACAGGGGATCCCCCTCTATGGCTACACCTTC. It specifies CASSAQGIPLYGYTF.

J is TRBJ2-3 and V is TRBV9; TRBD2 matches at 8 bases. The V and J ends lost 0 bases and 6 bases, in that order; junction bases with no gene match: 9. CDR3 length: 16 residues. CDR1 SGDLS and CDR2 YYNGEE come from the germline V gene. The CDR3 region is CASSVETSGRGDTQYF. The CDR3 DNA reads TGTGCCAGCAGCGTAGAAACTAGCGGAAGGGGTGATACGCAGTATTTT.